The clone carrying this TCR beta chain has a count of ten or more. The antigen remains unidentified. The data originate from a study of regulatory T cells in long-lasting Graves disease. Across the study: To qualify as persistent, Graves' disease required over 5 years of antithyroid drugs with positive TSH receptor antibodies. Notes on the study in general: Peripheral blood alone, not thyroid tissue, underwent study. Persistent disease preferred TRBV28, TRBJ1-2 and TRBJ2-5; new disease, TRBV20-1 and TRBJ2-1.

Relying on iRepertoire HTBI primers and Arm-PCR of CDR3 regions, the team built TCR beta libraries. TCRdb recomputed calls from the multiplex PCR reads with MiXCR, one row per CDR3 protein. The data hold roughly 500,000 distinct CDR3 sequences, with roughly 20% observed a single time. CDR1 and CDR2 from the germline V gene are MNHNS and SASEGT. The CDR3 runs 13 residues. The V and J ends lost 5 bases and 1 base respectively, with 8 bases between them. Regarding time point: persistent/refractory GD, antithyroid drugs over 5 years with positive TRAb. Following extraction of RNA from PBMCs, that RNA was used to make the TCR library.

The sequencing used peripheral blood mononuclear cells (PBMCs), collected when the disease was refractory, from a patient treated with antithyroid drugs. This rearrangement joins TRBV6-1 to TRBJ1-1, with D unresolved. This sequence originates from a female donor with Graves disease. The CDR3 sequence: CASSIDGNTEAFF. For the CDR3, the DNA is TGTGCCAGCAGTATAGACGGGAACACTGAAGCTTTCTTT.